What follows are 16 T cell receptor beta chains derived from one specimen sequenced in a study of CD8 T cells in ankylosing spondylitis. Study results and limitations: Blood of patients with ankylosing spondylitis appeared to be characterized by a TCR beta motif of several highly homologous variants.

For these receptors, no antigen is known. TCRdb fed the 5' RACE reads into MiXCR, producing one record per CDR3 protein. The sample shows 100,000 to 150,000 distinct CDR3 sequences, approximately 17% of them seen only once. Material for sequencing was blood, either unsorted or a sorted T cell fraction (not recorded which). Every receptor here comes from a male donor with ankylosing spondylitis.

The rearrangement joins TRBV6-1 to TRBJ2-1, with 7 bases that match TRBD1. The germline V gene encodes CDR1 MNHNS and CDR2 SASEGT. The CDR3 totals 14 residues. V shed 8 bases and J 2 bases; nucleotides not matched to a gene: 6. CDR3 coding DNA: TGTGCCAGCCGGGACAGCCTCACCTACAATGAGCAGTTCTTC. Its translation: CASRDSLTYNEQFF.

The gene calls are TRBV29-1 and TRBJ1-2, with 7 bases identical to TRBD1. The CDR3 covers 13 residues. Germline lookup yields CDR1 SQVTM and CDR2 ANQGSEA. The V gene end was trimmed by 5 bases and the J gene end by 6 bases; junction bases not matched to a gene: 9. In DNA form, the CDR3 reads TGCAGCGTTCTGCGAAGACAGGGCGATGGCTACACCTTC. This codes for CSVLRRQGDGYTF.

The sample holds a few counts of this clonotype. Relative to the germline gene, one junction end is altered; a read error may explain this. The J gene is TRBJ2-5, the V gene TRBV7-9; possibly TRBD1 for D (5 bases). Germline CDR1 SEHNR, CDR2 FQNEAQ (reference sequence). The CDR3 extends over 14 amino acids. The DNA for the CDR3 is TGTGCCAGCAGCTTAGATGGCAGGGCGGTGGGAAAGTGCTTC. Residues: CASSLDGRAVGKCF.

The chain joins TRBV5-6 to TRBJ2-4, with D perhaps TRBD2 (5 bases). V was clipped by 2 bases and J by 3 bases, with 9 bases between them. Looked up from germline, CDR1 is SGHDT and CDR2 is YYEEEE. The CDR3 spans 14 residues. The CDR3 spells CASSLLRGKNIQYF. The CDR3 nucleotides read TGTGCCAGCAGCTTACTCCGGGGCAAAAACATTCAGTACTTC.

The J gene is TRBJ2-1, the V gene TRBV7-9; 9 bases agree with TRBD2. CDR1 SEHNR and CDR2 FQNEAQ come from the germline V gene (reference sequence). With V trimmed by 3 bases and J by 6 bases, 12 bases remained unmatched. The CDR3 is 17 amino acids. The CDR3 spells CASSFVTSGLLSNEQFF. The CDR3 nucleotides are TGTGCCAGCAGCTTTGTGACTAGCGGCCTTCTGTCCAATGAGCAGTTCTTC.

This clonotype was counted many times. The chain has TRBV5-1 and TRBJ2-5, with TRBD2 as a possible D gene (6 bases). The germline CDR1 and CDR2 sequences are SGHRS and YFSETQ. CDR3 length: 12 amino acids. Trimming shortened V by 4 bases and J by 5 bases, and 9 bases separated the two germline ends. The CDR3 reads CASSPAGETQYF. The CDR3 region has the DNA TGCGCCAGCAGCCCTGCGGGGGAGACCCAGTACTTC.

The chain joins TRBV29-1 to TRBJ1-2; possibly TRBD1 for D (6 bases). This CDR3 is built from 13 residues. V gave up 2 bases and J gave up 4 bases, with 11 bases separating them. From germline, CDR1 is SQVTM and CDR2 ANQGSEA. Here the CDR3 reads CSVEPDSAYGYTF. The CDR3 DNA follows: TGCAGCGTTGAACCGGACAGTGCCTATGGCTACACCTTC.

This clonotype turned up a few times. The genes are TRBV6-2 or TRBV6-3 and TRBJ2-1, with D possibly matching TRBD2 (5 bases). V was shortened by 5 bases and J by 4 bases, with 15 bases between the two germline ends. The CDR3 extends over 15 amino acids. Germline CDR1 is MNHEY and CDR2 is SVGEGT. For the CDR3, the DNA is TGTGCCAGCAGTCCCTTGAGAGGGCCATACAATGAGCAGTTCTTC. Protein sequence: CASSPLRGPYNEQFF.

The CDR3 DNA is TGCGCCAGCAGCTTGGGTGGGCGGGAGTCATCCTACGAGCAGTACTTC. Protein: CASSLGGRESSYEQYF. This rearrangement joins TRBV5-1 to TRBJ2-7, with TRBD2 matching over 7 bases. In germline, CDR1 is SGHRS, CDR2 YFSETQ. CDR3 size: 16 residues. V trimming: 0 bases; J trimming: 1 base; junction bases outside the gene matches: 7. The full variable domain, with the rest looked up from reference TRBV5-1 and TRBJ2-7, is KAGVTQTPRYLIKTRGQQVTLSCSPISGHRSVSWYQQTPGQGLQFLFEYFSETQRNKGNFPGRFSGRQFSNSRSEMNVSTLELGDSALYLCASSLGGRESSYEQYFGPGTRLTVT.

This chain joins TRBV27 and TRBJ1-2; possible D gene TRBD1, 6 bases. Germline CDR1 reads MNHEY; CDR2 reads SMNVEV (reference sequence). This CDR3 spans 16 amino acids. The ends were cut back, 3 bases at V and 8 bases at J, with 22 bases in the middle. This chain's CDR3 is CASSFAGAGGLQGYTF. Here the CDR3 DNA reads TGTGCCAGCAGTTTTGCAGGGGCCGGGGGGCTGCAAGGCTACACCTTC.

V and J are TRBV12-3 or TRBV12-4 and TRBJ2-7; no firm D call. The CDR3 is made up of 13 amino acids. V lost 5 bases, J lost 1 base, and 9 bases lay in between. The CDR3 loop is CASSQTVSYEQYF. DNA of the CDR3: TGTGCCAGCAGTCAGACGGTATCCTACGAGCAGTACTTC.

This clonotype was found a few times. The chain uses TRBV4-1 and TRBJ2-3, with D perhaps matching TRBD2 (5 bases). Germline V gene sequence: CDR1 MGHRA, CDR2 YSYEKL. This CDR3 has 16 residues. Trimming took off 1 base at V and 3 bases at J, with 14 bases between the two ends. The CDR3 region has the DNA TGCGCCAGCAGCCAAGTGGTTAGCGCCTTTACAGATACGCAGTATTTT. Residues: CASSQVVSAFTDTQYF.

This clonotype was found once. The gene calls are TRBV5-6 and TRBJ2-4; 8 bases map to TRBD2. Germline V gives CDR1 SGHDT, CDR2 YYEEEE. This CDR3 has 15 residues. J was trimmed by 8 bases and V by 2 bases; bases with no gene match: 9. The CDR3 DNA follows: TGTGCCAGCAGCTTCCCGGGAGGGGGTATGCACATTCAGTACTTC. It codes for CASSFPGGGMHIQYF.

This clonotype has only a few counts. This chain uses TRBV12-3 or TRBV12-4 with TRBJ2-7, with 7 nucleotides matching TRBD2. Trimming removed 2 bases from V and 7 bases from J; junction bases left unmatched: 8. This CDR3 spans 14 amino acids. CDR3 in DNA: TGTGCCAGCAGTTTATCTAGCGGCTGGGGGGAGCAGTACTTC. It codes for CASSLSSGWGEQYF.

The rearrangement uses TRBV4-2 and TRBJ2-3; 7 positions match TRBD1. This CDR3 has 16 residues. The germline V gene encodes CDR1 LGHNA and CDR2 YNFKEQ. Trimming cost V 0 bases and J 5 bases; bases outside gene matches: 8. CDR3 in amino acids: CASSQEAGGYEDTQYF. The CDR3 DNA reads TGTGCCAGCAGCCAAGAAGCAGGGGGATACGAAGATACGCAGTATTTT.

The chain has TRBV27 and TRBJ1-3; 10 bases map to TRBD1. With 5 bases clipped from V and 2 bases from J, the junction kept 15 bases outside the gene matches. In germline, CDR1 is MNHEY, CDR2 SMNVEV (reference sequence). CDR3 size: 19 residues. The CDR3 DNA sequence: TGTGCCAGCAGTCCGCGCCATCCGGGACAGGGGATCGCTGGAAACACCATATATTTT. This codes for CASSPRHPGQGIAGNTIYF.